This T cell receptor (beta chain) was recorded in a study of blood T cell repertoires in COVID-19. Study as a whole: Both acute and convalescent COVID-19 samples were obtained from the United States, Italy and Spain. In each case, the material was cDNA or gDNA derived from T cells, B-cell-depleted T cells, or PBMCs.

CDR3 length: 14 amino acids. In germline, CDR1 is MDHEN, CDR2 SYDVKM. V lost 5 bases, J lost 3 bases, and 11 bases lay in between. As handled by the study authors: Reference gene primers were amplified, and this amplification served to estimate nucleated cell counts. Measured with immunoSEQ multiplex PCR; TCRdb has only the in-frame clones, and not every one. V, J and clone size derive from that table, while D and trimming were established from the DNA sequence. The sample includes approximately 20,000 clones, over 65% of them seen just once. In this sample, this clone turned up once. The chain combines TRBV28 with TRBJ2-4; a possible D gene is TRBD2 (6 bases). This clonotype originated in a human donor in a cohort sampled during active COVID-19. The sequenced sample was peripheral blood. This CDR3 reads CASSVPGDKNIQYF. The CDR3 DNA reads as TGTGCCAGCAGTGTTCCGGGAGACAAAAACATTCAGTACTTC.